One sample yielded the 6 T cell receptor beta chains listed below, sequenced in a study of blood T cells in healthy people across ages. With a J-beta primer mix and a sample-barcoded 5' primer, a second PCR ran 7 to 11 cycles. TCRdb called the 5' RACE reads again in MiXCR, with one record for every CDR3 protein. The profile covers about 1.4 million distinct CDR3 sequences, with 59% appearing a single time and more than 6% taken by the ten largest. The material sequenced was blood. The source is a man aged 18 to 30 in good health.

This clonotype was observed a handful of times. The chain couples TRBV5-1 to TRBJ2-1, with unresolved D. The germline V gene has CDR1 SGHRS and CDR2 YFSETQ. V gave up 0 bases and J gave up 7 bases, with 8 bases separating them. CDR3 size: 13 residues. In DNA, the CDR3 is TGCGCCAGCAGCTTGGGGGTGGAAAATGAGCAGTTCTTC. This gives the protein CASSLGVENEQFF.

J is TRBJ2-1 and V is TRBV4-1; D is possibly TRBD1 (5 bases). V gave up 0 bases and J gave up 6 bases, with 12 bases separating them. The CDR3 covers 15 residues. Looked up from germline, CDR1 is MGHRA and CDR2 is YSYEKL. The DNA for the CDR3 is TGCGCCAGCAGCCAAGATAGGGGCAGGGCCAATGAGCAGTTCTTC. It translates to CASSQDRGRANEQFF.

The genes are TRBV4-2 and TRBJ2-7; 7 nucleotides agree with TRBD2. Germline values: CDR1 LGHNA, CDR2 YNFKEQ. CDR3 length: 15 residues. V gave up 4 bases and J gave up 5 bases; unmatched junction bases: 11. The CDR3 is CASSPSEGGGDEQYF. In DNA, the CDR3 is TGTGCCAGCAGCCCATCCGAGGGCGGGGGAGACGAGCAGTACTTC.

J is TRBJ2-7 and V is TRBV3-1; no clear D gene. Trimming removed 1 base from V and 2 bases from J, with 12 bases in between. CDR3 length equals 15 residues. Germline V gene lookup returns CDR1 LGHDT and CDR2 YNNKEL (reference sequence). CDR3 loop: CASSQGNSGAYEQYF. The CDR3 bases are TGTGCCAGCAGCCAAGGAAACTCTGGGGCCTACGAGCAGTACTTC.

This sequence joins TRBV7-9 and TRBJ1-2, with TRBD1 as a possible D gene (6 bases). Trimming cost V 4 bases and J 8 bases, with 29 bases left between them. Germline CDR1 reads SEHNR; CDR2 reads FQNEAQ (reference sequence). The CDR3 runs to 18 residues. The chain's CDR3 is CASSSPSGGGIQARGYTF. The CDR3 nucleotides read TGTGCCAGCAGCTCTCCCTCGGGAGGGGGGATCCAGGCGCGCGGCTACACCTTC. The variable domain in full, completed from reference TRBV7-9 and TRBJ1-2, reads DTGVSQNPRHKITKRGQNVTFRCDPISEHNRLYWYRQTLGQGPEFLTYFQNEAQLEKSRLLSDRFSAERPKGSFSTLEIQRTEQGDSAMYLCASSSPSGGGIQARGYTFGSGTRLTVV.

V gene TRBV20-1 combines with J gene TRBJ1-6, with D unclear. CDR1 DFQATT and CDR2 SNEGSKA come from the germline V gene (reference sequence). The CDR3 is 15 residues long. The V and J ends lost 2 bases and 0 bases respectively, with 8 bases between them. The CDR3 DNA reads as TGCAGTGCTAGACTTGGTACCTCCTATAATTCACCCCTCCACTTT. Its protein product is CSARLGTSYNSPLHF.